The 27 T cell receptor beta chains below come from one sample, sequenced in a study of molecular identifiers for immune sequencing clone quantification. TCRdb analysed the PCR reads with MiXCR anew, one entry per CDR3 protein. The repertoire holds over 8,000 distinct CDR3 sequences, 15% to 20% seen once, with around 1.9% in the top ten. Material: naive CD8+ T cells from blood, with Jurkat cell RNA spiked in. Subset described: FACS-sorted CD8+CD4-CCR7+CD45RA+ naive T cells. These receptors all come from a human donor in good health. Some libraries in this study had Jurkat cell RNA spiked in.

This clonotype rates as medium-sized (0.01 to 0.1%). This chain connects TRBV10-3 to TRBJ1-1, with D hard to call. Trimming left V 4 bases short and J 4 bases short, with 13 bases between. Germline V lookup: CDR1 ENHRY, CDR2 SYGVKD. The CDR3 has 14 amino acids. The CDR3 sequence: CAISVEGPVTEAFF. DNA of the CDR3: TGTGCCATCAGTGTGGAGGGTCCGGTCACTGAAGCTTTCTTT.

About this clonotype: A much bigger clone sits one base away, suggesting this may be a read error. The chain uses TRBV11-2 and TRBJ2-3; the match to TRBD1 covers 7 bases. Germline V CDR1 and CDR2: SGHAT, FQNNGV. The CDR3 covers 19 residues. CDR3 sequence (DNA): TGTGCCAGCAGCTTATATATAATGGTAGCAGGGTCGGGGACAGATCCGCAGTATTTT. Its protein product is CASSLYIMVAGSGTDPQYF.

This clonotype was observed many times. The genes are TRBV11-3 and TRBJ2-3, with D unresolved. Germline V gene data show CDR1 as SGHNT and CDR2 as YENEEA. Trimming cost V 1 base and J 4 bases, with 6 bases left between them. The CDR3 consists of 13 residues. CDR3 region: CASSLGLADTQYF. The CDR3 region has the DNA TGTGCCAGCAGCTTAGGTTTGGCAGATACGCAGTATTTT.

This clonotype was seen repeatedly, ten times or more. This sequence joins TRBV30 and TRBJ2-1; 9 bases are a match to TRBD2. Trimming at V came to 2 bases and at J to 6 bases, leaving 2 bases not matched to a gene. This CDR3 region has 13 residues. CDR1 and CDR2 from the germline V gene are GTSNPN and SVGIG (reference sequence). The CDR3 spells CAWSLLAGNEQFF. DNA for the CDR3: TGTGCCTGGAGTTTACTAGCGGGCAATGAGCAGTTCTTC.

This clonotype is labeled as medium-sized. V and J are TRBV6-1 and TRBJ2-7; D might be TRBD2 (6 bases). V was pared by 1 base and J by 0 bases, with 10 bases between. There are 15 residues in the CDR3. CDR1 MNHNS and CDR2 SASEGT come from the germline V gene. The CDR3 coding sequence is TGTGCCAGCAGTGAAGTTGACGGGAGCTCCTACGAGCAGTACTTC. Translation gives CASSEVDGSSYEQYF.

This clonotype ranks as medium-sized. The V gene is TRBV5-5, the J gene TRBJ1-1; D not resolved. This CDR3 has 14 residues. V shed 1 base and J shed 6 bases, with 13 bases lying between them. CDR1 and CDR2 from the germline V gene are SGHKS and YYEKEE (reference sequence). DNA for the CDR3: TGTGCCAGCAGCTTGATCCCCGGGTTCGCTGAAGCTTTCTTT. Protein: CASSLIPGFAEAFF.

By share of the sample, this clonotype is medium-sized. This sequence joins TRBV20-1 and TRBJ2-3; the D gene is possibly TRBD1 (5 bases). The V end lost 0 bases, the J end lost 2 bases, and 12 bases lay between the germline ends. The CDR3 loop spans 15 amino acids. Germline loops: CDR1 DFQATT, CDR2 SNEGSKA (reference sequence). CDR3: CSARDYRSFTDTQYF. In nucleotides, the CDR3 is TGCAGTGCTAGAGATTACAGGTCGTTCACAGATACGCAGTATTTT.

Relative to its sample, this clonotype is medium-sized. This chain joins TRBV19 and TRBJ2-5; 11 positions match TRBD2. J was trimmed by 5 bases and V by 5 bases; bases with no gene match: 7. There are 15 residues in the CDR3. Germline CDR1 and CDR2: LNHDA and SQIVND (reference sequence). The DNA for the CDR3 is TGTGCCAGTAGTGTAGCGGGAGGGCCCGTTGAGACCCAGTACTTC. Amino acids: CASSVAGGPVETQYF.

In the case of this clonotype: This may come from a read error, since a much larger clone is one base off. The chain couples TRBV7-9 to TRBJ2-1; 8 bases map to TRBD2. In germline, CDR1 is SEHNR, CDR2 FQNEAQ (reference sequence). The CDR3 contains 16 residues. With V trimmed by 5 bases and J by 8 bases, 14 bases remained unmatched. The CDR3 nucleotides read TGTGCCAGCAGCGTGTCTAGCGGGTGCCGCCTTGATGAGCAGTTCTTC. The encoded protein is CASSVSSGCRLDEQFF.

In this sample, this clonotype turned up many times. The chain is built from TRBV27 and TRBJ2-7; D not resolved. The germline V and J ends were trimmed by 0 bases and 2 bases, with 5 bases remaining between them. CDR1 is MNHEY, CDR2 SMNVEV, per germline (reference sequence). The CDR3 has 13 residues. The CDR3 sequence is CASSLSEAYEQYF. The CDR3 DNA is TGTGCCAGCAGTTTATCCGAGGCCTACGAGCAGTACTTC.

About this clonotype itself: A read error is possible here, since a much larger clone lies one base away. The rearrangement joins TRBV6-5 to TRBJ1-1; D unresolved. CDR1 and CDR2 (germline): MNHEY, SVGAGI. This CDR3 is 13 amino acids long. V lost 3 bases, J lost 2 bases, and 7 bases lay in between. The CDR3 reads CASSYRTNTEAFF. The CDR3 coding sequence is TGTGCCAGCAGTTATCGTACAAACACTGAAGCTTTCTTT.

The table lists this clonotype with many counts. This chain joins TRBV7-9 and TRBJ2-3, with D maybe TRBD2 (6 bases). Trimming left V 2 bases short and J 0 bases short, with 12 bases between. Looked up from germline, CDR1 is SEHNR and CDR2 is FQNEAQ (reference sequence). CDR3 length: 16 amino acids. The CDR3 bases are TGTGCCAGCAGCTTACCGGCTAGCGAGAGCACAGATACGCAGTATTTT. It encodes CASSLPASESTDTQYF.

This clonotype was seen a few times. A much larger clone lies a single base off, so this may be a read error. This chain links TRBV4-1 with TRBJ1-5; possible D gene TRBD1, 5 bases. The V gene's germline CDR1 is MGHRA and CDR2 YSYEKL. Trimming removed 0 bases from V and 6 bases from J, with 9 bases in between. This CDR3 is built from 14 residues. CDR3 DNA: TGCGCCAGCAGCCAAGATCTAGGGACTCAGCCCCAGCATTTT. Its protein is CASSQDLGTQPQHF.

This clonotype has a count of ten or more. The chain links TRBV12-3 or TRBV12-4 to TRBJ2-1; the D is unclear. The CDR3 has 18 amino acids. V gave up 6 bases and J gave up 2 bases, with 23 bases separating them. CDR3 DNA: TGTGCCAGCAGATCAGGCGGTGGGCTCCCCCAGCCCTACAATGAGCAGTTCTTC. This encodes CASRSGGGLPQPYNEQFF.

This clonotype was counted between two and nine times. This sequence may be a read error, since a much larger clone differs from it by one base. V is TRBV2 and J is TRBJ2-3, with D possibly being TRBD2 (5 bases). The ends were cut back, 1 base at V and 6 bases at J, with 17 bases in the middle. This CDR3 region has 16 residues. Germline V lookup: CDR1 SNHLY, CDR2 FYNNEI. In DNA, the CDR3 is TGTGCCAGCAGTGAAGGGGAGACGTCATTCCGGGATACGCAGTATTTT. This translates into CASSEGETSFRDTQYF.

The sample holds many counts of this clonotype. This chain uses TRBV7-8 with TRBJ2-7; weak D call: TRBD2 (6 bases). Germline CDR1 SGHVS, CDR2 FQNEAQ. The CDR3 totals 14 residues. V lost 4 bases to trimming and J lost 3 bases, with 13 bases between them. For the CDR3, the DNA is TGTGCCAGCAGCTCGTCGGGACTGAGCTACGAGCAGTACTTC. Its protein product is CASSSSGLSYEQYF.

As concerns this clonotype: Since a much larger clone is just one base distant, this may be a read error. The V gene is TRBV3-1, the J gene TRBJ2-4; D may be TRBD1 (6 bases). V was cut by 0 bases and J by 8 bases, with 14 bases left in between. The CDR3 length is 15 residues. Germline V gene data show CDR1 as LGHDT and CDR2 as YNNKEL (reference sequence). The CDR3 reads CASSQDRGWEYIQYF. The CDR3 coding sequence is TGTGCCAGCAGCCAAGACAGGGGATGGGAATACATTCAGTACTTC.

At least ten counts were recorded for this clonotype. The chain employs TRBV2 and TRBJ2-5; possible D gene TRBD2, 5 bases. The CDR3 covers 11 residues. The V end was cut by 6 bases, the J end by 9 bases, with 11 bases between. CDR1 and CDR2 from the germline V gene are SNHLY and FYNNEI. CDR3 in DNA: TGTGCCAGCAGCGGGGATATTTCCCAGTACTTC. This codes for CASSGDISQYF.

Regarding this clonotype: A read error may be the cause here, since a much bigger clone is one base away. The chain is built from TRBV20-1 and TRBJ2-7; TRBD2 matches at 14 bases. V dropped 5 bases and J dropped 7; count of bases not matched to a gene: 4. There are 13 residues in the CDR3. Per germline, CDR1 DFQATT and CDR2 SNEGSKA (reference sequence). The CDR3 loop reads CSAARTSGREQYF. DNA of the CDR3: TGCAGTGCTGCTAGGACTAGCGGGAGGGAGCAGTACTTC.

Sample share makes this clonotype medium-sized. V gene TRBV7-9 combines with J gene TRBJ2-7, with 8 positions matching TRBD1. Germline CDR1 SEHNR, CDR2 FQNEAQ (reference sequence). CDR3 length: 15 residues. J lost 7 bases, V lost 5 bases, and 13 bases had no gene match. The CDR3 DNA follows: TGTGCCAGCAGCCGCACCGGGACAGGAGTTTTAGAGCAGTACTTC. Protein product: CASSRTGTGVLEQYF.

About this clonotype: Since no conserved phenylalanine or tryptophan closes the CDR3, a read error is the likely cause. The DNA is omitted, as the CDR3 cannot be located on it reliably, and the CDR3 follows TCRdb's listing. This chain connects TRBV28 to TRBJ2-3; TRBD2, as called in the table, went unchecked against the DNA. CDR1 is MDHEN and CDR2 is SYDVKM in the germline V gene. The CDR3 numbers 14 amino acids, ends counted. The CDR3 here is CASSRLGEADTQYL.

This clonotype has ten or more counts. Lacking the conserved final phenylalanine or tryptophan, this CDR3 likely reflects a read error. The genes are TRBV6-1 and TRBJ2-6; D gene uncertain. V lost 3 bases and J 0 bases, leaving 12 bases between the germline ends. The CDR3 loop spans 17 amino acids. Germline lookup yields CDR1 MNHNS and CDR2 SASEGT. The CDR3 loop is CASSDWLRSSGANVLTL. For the CDR3, the DNA is TGTGCCAGCAGTGATTGGCTACGAAGCTCTGGGGCCAACGTCCTGACTCTC.

V and J are TRBV27 and TRBJ1-1; D is possibly TRBD1 (6 bases). CDR1 MNHEY and CDR2 SMNVEV come from the germline V gene (reference sequence). This CDR3 comprises 13 residues. The ends were cut back, 6 bases at V and 7 bases at J, with 15 bases in the middle. CDR3: CASSRATGYEAFF. The CDR3 coding sequence is TGTGCCAGCAGCCGTGCGACAGGCTATGAAGCTTTCTTT.

In this sample, this clonotype turned up many times. The chain links TRBV30 to TRBJ1-1; D gene uncertain. CDR1 GTSNPN and CDR2 SVGIG come from the germline V gene (reference sequence). Trimming shortened V by 1 base and J by 3 bases, and 6 bases separated the two germline ends. The CDR3 is 12 residues long. CDR3 loop: CAWSGGDTEAFF. The CDR3 bases are TGTGCCTGGAGTGGCGGGGACACTGAAGCTTTCTTT.

In this sample, this clonotype is medium-sized (0.01 to 0.1%). A read error may produce the germline difference seen at one junction end. The V call is TRBV5-4, the J call TRBJ2-7; D call uncertain. The CDR3 consists of 12 residues. From germline, CDR1 is SGHNT and CDR2 YYREEE (reference sequence). As DNA, the CDR3 is TGTGCCAGCAGGTTGGGGTCCGGCGAGCAGTACTTC. Translated: CASRLGSGEQYF.

This clonotype turned up a few times. This rearrangement joins TRBV6-1 to TRBJ2-3; a weak D match, TRBD2 (5 bases). This CDR3 is built from 15 residues. Trimming removed 2 bases at V and 0 bases at J, with 9 bases between. CDR1 and CDR2 (germline): MNHNS, SASEGT. CDR3 sequence (DNA): TGTGCCAGCAGTGAATTGAGGACTAGCACAGATACGCAGTATTTT. Protein product: CASSELRTSTDTQYF.

The rearrangement joins TRBV6-2 or TRBV6-3 to TRBJ2-4, with 7 bases matching TRBD2. The germline gives CDR1 MNHEY, CDR2 SVGEGT. The V and J ends lost 0 bases and 5 bases, in that order; junction bases with no gene match: 16. The CDR3 has 19 residues. This CDR3 reads CASSYSSGFGEGGENIQYF. CDR3 nucleotide sequence: TGTGCCAGCAGTTACTCATCCGGGTTTGGGGAGGGAGGAGAAAACATTCAGTACTTC.